This entry concerns a single T cell receptor beta chain. Its antigen remains unknown. The record originates from a study of cytomegalovirus exposure and HLA in healthy donors. Findings and caveats of the study: The study recorded 160 or so TCR beta chains that were cytomegalovirus-associated. Researchers had no immune exposure information except CMV serostatus available. As a later analysis revealed, most CMV-associated TCR beta chains appeared HLA-restricted.

This donor's record omits CMV serostatus. Vbeta (60) and Jbeta (13) primers were used in the PCR. Produced via immunoSEQ multiplex PCR; TCRdb's table is partial and in-frame only. The table lists around 98,000 clones, 65% to 80% of them singletons. Germline assignment: CDR1 LNHDA and CDR2 SQIVND (reference sequence). The CDR3 length is 13 residues. The trim removed 5 bases at V and 5 bases at J, leaving 5 bases unmatched. The J gene is TRBJ2-7, the V gene TRBV19; TRBD1 matches at 8 bases. The source of this sequence is a human donor in good health. Sequenced sample: PBMCs. The CDR3 reads CASSGQGGDEQYF. The CDR3 coding sequence is TGTGCCAGTAGTGGACAGGGTGGCGACGAGCAGTACTTC.